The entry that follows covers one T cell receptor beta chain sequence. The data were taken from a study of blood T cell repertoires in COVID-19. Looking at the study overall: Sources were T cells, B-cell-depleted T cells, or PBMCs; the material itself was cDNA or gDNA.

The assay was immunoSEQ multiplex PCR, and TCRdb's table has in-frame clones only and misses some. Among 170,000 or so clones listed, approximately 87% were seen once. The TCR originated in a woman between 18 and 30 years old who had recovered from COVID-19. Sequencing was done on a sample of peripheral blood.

CDR3 DNA sequence: TGTGCCAGCAGCTTAGCGGGGGTTAGCACAGATACGCAGTATTTT. Translated: CASSLAGVSTDTQYF. The V gene is TRBV11-2, the J gene TRBJ2-3; TRBD2 might be the D (6 bases). Germline CDR1 reads SGHAT; CDR2 reads FQNNGV. This CDR3 is built from 15 residues. V was pared by 1 base and J by 0 bases, with 8 bases between.